This T cell receptor (beta chain) was profiled in a study of T cell clones after liver transplantation. At the level of the study: Tolerance: complete withdrawal held at least one year, liver enzymes staying within twice normal.

CDR3 length equals 13 residues. The V gene's germline CDR1 is LNHDA and CDR2 SQIVND (reference sequence). The V end was cut by 7 bases, the J end by 8 bases, with 17 bases between. Some clones are missing from TCRdb's copy, which holds only in-frame ones; the method was immunoSEQ multiplex PCR. Of about 58,000 clones detected, about two thirds appear once; the ten largest clones hold 2.8%. The chain has TRBV19 and TRBJ1-2; D call uncertain. The material sequenced was CD4+ T cells from blood, taken at the roughly 16-month timepoint. The sequence was obtained from a human patient who received a liver transplant. Part of the T cell pool may stem from the graft donor. Written as DNA, the CDR3 is TGTGCCAGTAAAGAAGGAGAGGCTAGAGGCTACACCTTC. Translating it yields CASKEGEARGYTF.